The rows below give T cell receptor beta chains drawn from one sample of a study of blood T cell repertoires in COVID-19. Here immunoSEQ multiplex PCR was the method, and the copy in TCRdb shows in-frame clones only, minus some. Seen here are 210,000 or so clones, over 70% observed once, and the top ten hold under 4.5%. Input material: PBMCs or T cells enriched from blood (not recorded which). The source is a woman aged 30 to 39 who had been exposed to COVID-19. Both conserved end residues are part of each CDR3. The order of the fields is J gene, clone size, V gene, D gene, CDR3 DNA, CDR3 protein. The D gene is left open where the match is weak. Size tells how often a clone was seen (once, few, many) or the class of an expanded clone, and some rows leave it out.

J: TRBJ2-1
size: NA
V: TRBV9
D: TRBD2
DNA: TGTGCCAGCAGCGCTCGGACTAGCCCCTACAATGAGCAGTTCTTC
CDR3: CASSARTSPYNEQFF

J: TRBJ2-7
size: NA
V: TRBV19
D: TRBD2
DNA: TGTGCCAGTAGAGCAAGGGAGGGCGAGCAGTACTTC
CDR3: CASRAREGEQYF

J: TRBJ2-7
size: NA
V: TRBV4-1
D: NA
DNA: TGCGCCAGCAGCCAAGATAGCTCAACATTTGACGAGCAGTACTTC
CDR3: CASSQDSSTFDEQYF

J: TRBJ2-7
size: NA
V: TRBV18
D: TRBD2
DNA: TGTGCCAGCTCACCATTAGCGGGAACAGAGTACGAGCAGTACTTC
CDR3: CASSPLAGTEYEQYF

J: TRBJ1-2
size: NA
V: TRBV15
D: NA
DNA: TGTGCCACCAGCAGAGATCATGTCAGAAGCTACACCTTC
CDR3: CATSRDHVRSYTF

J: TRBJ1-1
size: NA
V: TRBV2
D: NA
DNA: TGTGCCAGCACTAACTTCACAGGTTCTTTCTTT
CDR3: CASTNFTGSFF

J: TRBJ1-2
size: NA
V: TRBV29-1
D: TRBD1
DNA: TGCAGCGTTGTGGGACAGGGGGCATATGGCTACACCTTC
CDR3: CSVVGQGAYGYTF

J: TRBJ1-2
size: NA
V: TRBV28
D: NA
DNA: NA
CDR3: CASSFGEGYTF

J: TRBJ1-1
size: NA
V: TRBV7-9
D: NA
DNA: TGTGCCAGCAGCTTAGAGTTCGGCGGGGGGCCTACTGAAGCTTTCTTT
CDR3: CASSLEFGGGPTEAFF

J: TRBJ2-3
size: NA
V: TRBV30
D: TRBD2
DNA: TGTGCCTGGAGTGTAGGGACTAGTTGGATCACAGATACGCAGTATTTT
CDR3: CAWSVGTSWITDTQYF

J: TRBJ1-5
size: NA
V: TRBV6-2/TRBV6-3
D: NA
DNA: TGTGCCAGCAGTTACCCGGGTCTAGGTCAGCCCCAGCATTTT
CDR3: CASSYPGLGQPQHF

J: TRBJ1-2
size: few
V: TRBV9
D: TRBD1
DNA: TGTGCCAGCAGCGCTCCCGGGACAGGGATGAGTAGTGGCTACACCTTC
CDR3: CASSAPGTGMSSGYTF

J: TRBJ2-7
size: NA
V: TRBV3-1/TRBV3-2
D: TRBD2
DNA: TGTGCCAGCAGCCAAGAGGGACTAGCGGGCTCCTACGAGCAGTACTTC
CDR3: CASSQEGLAGSYEQYF

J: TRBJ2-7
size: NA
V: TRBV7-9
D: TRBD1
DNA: TGTGCCAGCAGCATCACAGGGGGGCGCGAGCAGTACTTC
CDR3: CASSITGGREQYF

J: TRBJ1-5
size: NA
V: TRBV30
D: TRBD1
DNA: TGTGCCTGGGGCAGGGGGGACAATCAGCCCCAGCATTTT
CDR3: CAWGRGDNQPQHF

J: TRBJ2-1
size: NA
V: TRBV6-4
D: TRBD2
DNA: TGTGCCAGCAGTGGCGGGACTAGCGGGGCCAATGAGCAGTTCTTC
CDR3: CASSGGTSGANEQFF

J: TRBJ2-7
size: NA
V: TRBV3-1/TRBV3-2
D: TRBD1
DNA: TGTGCCAGCAGCCATAGGGACAGGGGCCGTAACCCTTACGAGCAGTACTTC
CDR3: CASSHRDRGRNPYEQYF

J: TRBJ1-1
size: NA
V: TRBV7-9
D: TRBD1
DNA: TGTGCCAGCAGCCCCTGGACTGGGACAGACACTGAAGCTTTCTTT
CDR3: CASSPWTGTDTEAFF

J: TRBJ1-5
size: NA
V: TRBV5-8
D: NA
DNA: TGTGCCAGCAGCTTGGTTGTGCCAGGGTCGGTTCAGCCCCAGCATTTT
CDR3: CASSLVVPGSVQPQHF

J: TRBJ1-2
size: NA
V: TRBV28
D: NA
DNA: TGTGCCAGCAGTTTATACGTCGCAGGGAAGGCGGCTGCTTGGGGCTACACCTTC
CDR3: CASSLYVAGKAAAWGYTF

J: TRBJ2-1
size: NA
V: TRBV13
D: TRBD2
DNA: TGTGCCAGCAGCTTAGTGGCGGGAGACCCCAACAATGAGCAGTTCTTC
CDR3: CASSLVAGDPNNEQFF

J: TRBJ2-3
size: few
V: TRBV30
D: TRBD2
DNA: TGTGCCTGGAGTATTTGGACTAGCGGGAGTCAAGATACGCAGTATTTT
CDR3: CAWSIWTSGSQDTQYF

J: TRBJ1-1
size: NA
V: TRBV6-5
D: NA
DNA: TGTGCCAGCAGTTACAAGAGGAACACTGAAGCTTTCTTT
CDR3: CASSYKRNTEAFF

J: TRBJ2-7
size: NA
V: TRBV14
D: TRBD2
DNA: TGTGCCAGCAGCCAAGATGGGGGGAGGGCCCGGGAGCAGTACTTC
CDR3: CASSQDGGRAREQYF

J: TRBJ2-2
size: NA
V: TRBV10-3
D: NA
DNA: TGTGCCATCAGTGAAAGGGGGGGCCTGGGCGGGGAGCTGTTTTTT
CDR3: CAISERGGLGGELFF

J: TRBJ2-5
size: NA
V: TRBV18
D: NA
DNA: TGTGCCAGCTCACCCCCCGGGCAGGGGCTGATTGAGACCCAGTACTTC
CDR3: CASSPPGQGLIETQYF

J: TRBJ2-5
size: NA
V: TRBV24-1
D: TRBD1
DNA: TGTGCCACCAGTGATCAGGGGGCGGCCCAGTACTTC
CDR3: CATSDQGAAQYF

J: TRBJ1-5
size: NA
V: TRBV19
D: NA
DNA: TGTGCCAGTAGAACCACCCCAGGGGCGCAGAATCAGCCCCAGCATTTT
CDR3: CASRTTPGAQNQPQHF

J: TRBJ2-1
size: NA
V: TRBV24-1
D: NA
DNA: TGTGCCACCAGTGACCCCCGGCCGGGAGACGATGAGCAGTTCTTC
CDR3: CATSDPRPGDDEQFF

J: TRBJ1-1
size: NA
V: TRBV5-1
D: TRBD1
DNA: TGCGCCAGCAGCGGACAGGGGCAGAACACTGAAGCTTTCTTT
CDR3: CASSGQGQNTEAFF

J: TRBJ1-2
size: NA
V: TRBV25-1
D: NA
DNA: TGTGCCAGCAGTGAGATGGCGGGAGATGGCTACACCTTC
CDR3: CASSEMAGDGYTF

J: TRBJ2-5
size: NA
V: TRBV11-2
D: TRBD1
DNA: TGTGCCAGCAGCGTAAACAGGGGGAAGAACCAAGAGACCCAGTACTTC
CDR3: CASSVNRGKNQETQYF

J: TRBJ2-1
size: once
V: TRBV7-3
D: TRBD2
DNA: TGTGCCAGCAGCTTAACGGGACTAGGGAACGATGAGCAGTTCTTC
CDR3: CASSLTGLGNDEQFF

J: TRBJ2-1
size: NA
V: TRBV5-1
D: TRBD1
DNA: TGCGCCAGCAGCTTGGGACAGGGGGCAAACAATGAGCAGTTCTTC
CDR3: CASSLGQGANNEQFF

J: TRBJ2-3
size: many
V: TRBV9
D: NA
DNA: TGTGCCAGCAGCGTAGTAAGCACAGATACGCAGTATTTT
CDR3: CASSVVSTDTQYF

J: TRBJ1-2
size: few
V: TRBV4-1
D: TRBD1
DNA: TGCGCCAGCAGCCAGCTTCCGGGACAGGGTTTAAATAACTATGGCTACACCTTC
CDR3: CASSQLPGQGLNNYGYTF

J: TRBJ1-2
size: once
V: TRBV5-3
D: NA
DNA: TGTGCCGGTTCTAAGCTGAAGGGCGGGGCTTATGGCTACACCTTC
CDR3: CAGSKLKGGAYGYTF

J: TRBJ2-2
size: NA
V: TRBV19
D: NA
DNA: TGTGCCAGTATGGTGGGAGCCTCGAACACCGGGGAGCTGTTTTTT
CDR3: CASMVGASNTGELFF

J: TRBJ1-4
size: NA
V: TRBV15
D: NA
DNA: TGTGCCACCAGCAGGTTGCCGAGGGTTGAGGAACTGTTTTTT
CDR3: CATSRLPRVEELFF

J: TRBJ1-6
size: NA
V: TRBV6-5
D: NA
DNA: TGTGCCAGCAGACGGACAGCTAATTCACCCCTCCACTTT
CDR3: CASRRTANSPLHF

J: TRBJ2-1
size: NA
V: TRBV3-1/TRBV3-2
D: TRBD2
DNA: TGTGCCAGCAGCCCAGGGACTACCCACTCGGTCTTC
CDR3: CASSPGTTHSVF

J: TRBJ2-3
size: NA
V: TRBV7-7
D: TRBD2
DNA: TGTGCTAGCAGCCTAGCGGGAGAGAATACAGATACGCAGTATTTT
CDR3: CASSLAGENTDTQYF

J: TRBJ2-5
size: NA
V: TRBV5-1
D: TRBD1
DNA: TGCGCCAGCAGCCGGACAGGGGTAAACCAAGAGACCCAGTACTTC
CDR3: CASSRTGVNQETQYF

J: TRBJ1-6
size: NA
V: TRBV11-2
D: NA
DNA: TGTGCCAGCAGCTTAGGGGCCTCCTATAATTCACCCCTCCACTTT
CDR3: CASSLGASYNSPLHF

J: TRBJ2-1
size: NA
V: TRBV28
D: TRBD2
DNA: TGTGCCAGCGCTAAGCGGGAGGACAATGAGCAGTTCTTC
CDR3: CASAKREDNEQFF